The rows below give T cell receptor beta chains drawn from one sample of a study of cytomegalovirus exposure and HLA in healthy donors. Data came from immunoSEQ multiplex PCR; TCRdb stores just in-frame clones and leaves some out. The sample has 150,000 or so clones; 80% to 85% are singletons. Sequenced: PBMCs. All receptors derive from a young man in good health and CMV-seropositive. CDR3s include the opening cysteine and the closing phenylalanine or tryptophan. D genes are given only for firm matches. The size entry is marked missing in some rows and otherwise reads once, few, many or a size class.

D gene: TRBD2
V gene: TRBV2
clone size: .
J gene: TRBJ2-2
CDR3 protein: CASALAGGNTGELFF
CDR3 DNA: TGTGCCAGCGCCTTGGCGGGGGGCAACACCGGGGAGCTGTTTTTT

D gene: TRBD2
V gene: TRBV4-1
clone size: few
J gene: TRBJ2-7
CDR3 protein: CASSQVPSGSTYEQYF
CDR3 DNA: TGCGCCAGCAGCCAAGTCCCTAGCGGGTCTACCTACGAGCAGTACTTC

D gene: TRBD2
V gene: TRBV7-3
clone size: once
J gene: TRBJ2-5
CDR3 protein: CASSFSLAVQETQYF
CDR3 DNA: TGTGCCAGCAGCTTCTCGCTAGCGGTACAAGAGACCCAGTACTTC

D gene: .
V gene: TRBV7-2
clone size: .
J gene: TRBJ1-4
CDR3 protein: CASMSTEGSEKLFF
CDR3 DNA: TGTGCCAGCATGAGTACCGAGGGTTCGGAAAAACTGTTTTTT

D gene: TRBD1
V gene: TRBV5-6
clone size: .
J gene: TRBJ2-2
CDR3 protein: CASSWGQGEAGELFF
CDR3 DNA: TGTGCCAGCAGCTGGGGACAGGGGGAGGCCGGGGAGCTGTTTTTT

D gene: TRBD2
V gene: TRBV7-2
clone size: .
J gene: TRBJ2-5
CDR3 protein: CASRGTSGQETQYF
CDR3 DNA: TGTGCCAGCAGGGGGACTAGCGGCCAAGAGACCCAGTACTTC

D gene: TRBD1
V gene: TRBV6-1
clone size: .
J gene: TRBJ1-5
CDR3 protein: CASSVTGEGNQPQHF
CDR3 DNA: TGTGCCAGCAGTGTAACAGGGGAGGGCAATCAGCCCCAGCATTTT

D gene: .
V gene: TRBV5-6
clone size: .
J gene: TRBJ2-7
CDR3 protein: CASMRGGYEQYF
CDR3 DNA: TGTGCCAGCATGCGGGGCGGGTACGAGCAGTACTTC

D gene: TRBD1
V gene: TRBV6-1
clone size: .
J gene: TRBJ1-5
CDR3 protein: CASSEAGQAANQPQHF
CDR3 DNA: TGTGCCAGCAGTGAGGCCGGACAGGCTGCCAATCAGCCCCAGCATTTT

D gene: .
V gene: TRBV9
clone size: few
J gene: TRBJ2-6
CDR3 protein: CASSLNRDSGANVLTF
CDR3 DNA: TGTGCCAGCAGCCTGAACCGGGACTCTGGGGCCAACGTCCTGACTTTC

D gene: .
V gene: TRBV11-2
clone size: .
J gene: TRBJ1-4
CDR3 protein: CASSFKGDTKLFF
CDR3 DNA: TGTGCCAGCAGCTTTAAAGGGGATACTAAACTGTTTTTT

D gene: .
V gene: TRBV7-3
clone size: .
J gene: TRBJ2-1
CDR3 protein: CASSPPGARDEQFF
CDR3 DNA: TGTGCCAGCAGTCCACCCGGAGCCCGGGATGAGCAGTTCTTC

D gene: TRBD1
V gene: TRBV7-8
clone size: many
J gene: TRBJ2-2
CDR3 protein: CASSTGTGRSTGELFF
CDR3 DNA: TGTGCCAGCAGCACCGGGACAGGGCGAAGCACCGGGGAGCTGTTTTTT

D gene: TRBD1
V gene: TRBV27
clone size: once
J gene: TRBJ1-1
CDR3 protein: CASRTSKGTGQQNTEAFF
CDR3 DNA: TGTGCCAGCCGAACGTCGAAAGGTACGGGACAGCAGAACACTGAAGCTTTCTTT

D gene: TRBD2
V gene: TRBV27
clone size: .
J gene: TRBJ2-1
CDR3 protein: CASSFRREVGYNEQFF
CDR3 DNA: TGTGCCAGCAGTTTCAGGCGGGAGGTTGGCTACAATGAGCAGTTCTTC

D gene: TRBD2
V gene: TRBV28
clone size: .
J gene: TRBJ2-7
CDR3 protein: CASRLLPLGEGVYEQYF
CDR3 DNA: TGTGCCAGCAGACTACTCCCTTTGGGGGAGGGCGTGTACGAGCAGTACTTC

D gene: .
V gene: TRBV7-6
clone size: .
J gene: TRBJ2-7
CDR3 protein: CASSALGISQHEQYF
CDR3 DNA: TGTGCCAGCAGCGCCCTAGGTATATCCCAACACGAGCAGTACTTC

D gene: .
V gene: TRBV5-1
clone size: many
J gene: TRBJ1-2
CDR3 protein: CASSLYGAGDGYTF
CDR3 DNA: TGCGCCAGCAGCTTGTACGGTGCGGGGGATGGCTACACCTTC

D gene: .
V gene: TRBV28
clone size: .
J gene: TRBJ1-5
CDR3 protein: CASLGGYQPQHF
CDR3 DNA: TGTGCCAGCCTCGGCGGATACCAGCCCCAGCATTTT

D gene: .
V gene: TRBV30
clone size: .
J gene: TRBJ1-1
CDR3 protein: CAWRYGGGNTEAFF
CDR3 DNA: TGTGCCTGGAGATATGGAGGCGGGAACACTGAAGCTTTCTTT

D gene: TRBD1
V gene: TRBV28
clone size: .
J gene: TRBJ1-3
CDR3 protein: CASSLHRGLSGNTIYF
CDR3 DNA: TGTGCCAGCAGTTTGCACAGGGGGCTTTCTGGAAACACCATATATTTT

D gene: TRBD2
V gene: TRBV7-3
clone size: few
J gene: TRBJ2-3
CDR3 protein: CASSLHAAGASTDTQYF
CDR3 DNA: TGTGCCAGCAGCTTACATGCAGCGGGGGCTTCCACAGATACGCAGTATTTT

D gene: TRBD2
V gene: TRBV25-1
clone size: .
J gene: TRBJ2-7
CDR3 protein: CASSEYAGGPAEQYF
CDR3 DNA: TGTGCCAGCAGTGAGTATGCGGGAGGGCCGGCCGAGCAGTACTTC

D gene: TRBD2
V gene: TRBV5-1
clone size: once
J gene: TRBJ2-5
CDR3 protein: CASSTGTSGSKTQYF
CDR3 DNA: TGCGCCAGCAGCACTGGGACTAGCGGGAGTAAGACCCAGTACTTC

D gene: .
V gene: TRBV2
clone size: few
J gene: TRBJ1-5
CDR3 protein: CASRNRVGQPQHF
CDR3 DNA: TGTGCCAGCAGAAACAGGGTGGGTCAGCCCCAGCATTTT

D gene: TRBD1
V gene: TRBV4-1
clone size: .
J gene: TRBJ1-6
CDR3 protein: CASSQGDRNNSPLHF
CDR3 DNA: TGCGCCAGCAGCCAAGGGGACAGAAATAATTCACCCCTCCACTTT

D gene: TRBD1
V gene: TRBV6-1
clone size: .
J gene: TRBJ1-6
CDR3 protein: CASTTGRNSPLHF
CDR3 DNA: TGTGCCAGTACGACAGGGAGGAATTCACCCCTCCACTTT

D gene: .
V gene: TRBV28
clone size: .
J gene: TRBJ2-7
CDR3 protein: CASSLSQFALESSYEQYF
CDR3 DNA: TGTGCCAGCAGTTTATCACAGTTTGCGTTAGAAAGCTCCTACGAGCAGTACTTC

D gene: TRBD2
V gene: TRBV5-1
clone size: .
J gene: TRBJ2-1
CDR3 protein: CASFSGPSSYNEQFF
CDR3 DNA: TGCGCCAGCTTTAGCGGGCCTAGCTCCTACAATGAGCAGTTCTTC

D gene: TRBD1
V gene: TRBV12-5
clone size: few
J gene: TRBJ2-7
CDR3 protein: CASASSRTGGEQYF
CDR3 DNA: TGTGCTAGTGCCTCATCCAGGACAGGGGGCGAGCAGTACTTC

D gene: .
V gene: TRBV6-6
clone size: .
J gene: TRBJ2-5
CDR3 protein: CASSYGRGRETQYF
CDR3 DNA: TGTGCCAGCAGTTATGGCAGGGGCAGGGAGACCCAGTACTTC

D gene: .
V gene: TRBV4-3
clone size: few
J gene: TRBJ2-3
CDR3 protein: CASSQVRGGPDTQYF
CDR3 DNA: TGCGCCAGCAGCCAAGTCCGAGGCGGGCCAGATACGCAGTATTTT

D gene: .
V gene: TRBV5-6
clone size: .
J gene: TRBJ2-1
CDR3 protein: CASSSPGRGSGEQFF
CDR3 DNA: TGTGCCAGCAGCTCCCCGGGGAGGGGGTCGGGAGAGCAGTTCTTC

D gene: TRBD2
V gene: TRBV11-1
clone size: .
J gene: TRBJ2-3
CDR3 protein: CASSLGGGDQDTQYF
CDR3 DNA: TGTGCCAGCAGCTTAGGTGGGGGGGATCAAGATACGCAGTATTTT

D gene: TRBD1
V gene: TRBV7-7
clone size: .
J gene: TRBJ2-7
CDR3 protein: CASSPDRGGEQYF
CDR3 DNA: TGTGCTAGCAGCCCAGACAGGGGGGGCGAGCAGTACTTC

D gene: .
V gene: TRBV2
clone size: .
J gene: TRBJ2-1
CDR3 protein: CASSGMSGQSYNEQFF
CDR3 DNA: TGTGCCAGCAGTGGAATGAGCGGTCAATCCTACAATGAGCAGTTCTTC

D gene: .
V gene: TRBV10-3
clone size: .
J gene: TRBJ1-2
CDR3 protein: CAISESWEDRYGYTF
CDR3 DNA: TGTGCCATCAGTGAGTCCTGGGAGGATCGCTATGGCTACACCTTC

D gene: .
V gene: TRBV9
clone size: .
J gene: TRBJ1-6
CDR3 protein: CASSVAWGAENSPLHF
CDR3 DNA: TGTGCCAGCAGCGTAGCGTGGGGAGCGGAGAATTCACCCCTCCACTTT